This paragraph reports one T cell receptor beta chain. Its cognate antigen is unknown. This sample was taken from a study of monozygotic twins with inflammatory bowel disease. Blood was drawn once per donor, and each sample measured 2.5 to 3 ml. The CDR3 consists of 15 residues. The germline gives CDR1 MDHEN, CDR2 SYDVKM. Study results and caveats: Lower sharing of clonotypes with other individuals was seen in IBD patients than in healthy twins. This was most marked in patients showing signs of disease activity.

Each sample's cDNA came from eight separate reactions. Via template switching, UMIs carrying a 6-nucleotide sample barcode were introduced. TCRdb re-called the 5' RACE reads; every CDR3 protein appears as one record, without DNA. This sample's clone table lists approximately 390,000 distinct CDR3 sequences. The chain employs TRBV28 and TRBJ2-7; TCRdb proposes TRBD1, but this gene call is untestable without DNA. The TCR sequence derives from a human donor with ulcerative colitis or Crohn's disease, or a healthy co-twin of an affected twin (not recorded which). The source material was blood. The CDR3 spells CASMRGGYSSYEQYF.